The 25 T cell receptor beta chains below all came from one sample that was sequenced in a study of blood T cell repertoires in COVID-19. Sequenced by immunoSEQ multiplex PCR; TCRdb stores in-frame clones only, minus some. The sample lists over 350,000 clones, roughly 91% seen once, with 1.2% in the top ten. The sequenced sample consisted of PBMCs or T cells enriched from blood (not recorded which). Source of these receptors: a woman between 18 and 29 years old who had recovered from COVID-19.

The J gene is TRBJ1-4, the V gene TRBV18; D gene unclear. V was pared by 0 bases and J by 6 bases, with 5 bases between. Germline CDR1 reads KGHSH; CDR2 reads LQKENI. The CDR3 length is 13 residues. The CDR3 DNA reads as TGTGCCAGCTCACCACCGTCCTATGAAAAACTGTTTTTT. It specifies CASSPPSYEKLFF.

The chain joins TRBV30 to TRBJ2-2; 7 bases are shared with TRBD1. Germline lookup yields CDR1 GTSNPN and CDR2 SVGIG (reference sequence). There are 16 residues in the CDR3. V lost 2 bases, J lost 7 bases, and 13 bases stayed unmatched. The CDR3 DNA reads TGTGCCTGGAGTCCGAGCCAACTGACAGGGATCGGGGAGCTGTTTTTT. Translation gives CAWSPSQLTGIGELFF.

This clone was seen only once. The V call is TRBV19, the J call TRBJ1-3, with a weak D call TRBD1 (5 bases). This CDR3 contains 20 residues. V lost 9 bases and J lost 0, with 30 bases in between. Germline V lookup: CDR1 LNHDA, CDR2 SQIVND (reference sequence). For the CDR3, the DNA is TGTGCCAGCCATGACGTTAGGGGAACTACCCCATTTACCTCTGGAAACACCATATATTTT. It specifies CASHDVRGTTPFTSGNTIYF.

This clone was picked up a small number of times. This chain uses TRBV7-9 with TRBJ1-1, with D perhaps matching TRBD1 (5 bases). Per germline, CDR1 SEHNR and CDR2 FQNEAQ (reference sequence). V dropped 5 bases and J dropped 2 bases, with 12 bases sitting between them. The CDR3 runs to 14 residues. The chain's CDR3 is CASSPKTENTEAFF. CDR3 in DNA: TGTGCCAGCAGCCCGAAGACAGAAAACACTGAAGCTTTCTTT. Filled out from reference TRBV7-9 and TRBJ1-1, the complete variable domain reads DTGVSQNPRHKITKRGQNVTFRCDPISEHNRLYWYRQTLGQGPEFLTYFQNEAQLEKSRLLSDRFSAERPKGSFSTLEIQRTEQGDSAMYLCASSPKTENTEAFFGQGTRLTVV.

The gene calls are TRBV6-1 and TRBJ2-7, with D unclear. Trimming stripped 1 base from V and 0 bases from J, with 10 bases between. In germline, CDR1 is MNHNS, CDR2 SASEGT. The CDR3 length is 15 residues. The CDR3 sequence: CASSEEDMFSYEQYF. In DNA form, the CDR3 reads TGTGCCAGCAGTGAAGAAGACATGTTCTCCTACGAGCAGTACTTC.

The chain has TRBV5-1 and TRBJ2-5, with 11 bases identical to TRBD2. V gave up 4 bases and J gave up 3 bases; unmatched junction bases: 5. The CDR3 runs 15 residues. In germline, CDR1 is SGHRS, CDR2 YFSETQ. CDR3 bases: TGCGCCAGCAGCGGGGGGACTAGCGGAAAAGAGACCCAGTACTTC. Protein: CASSGGTSGKETQYF. Full variable domain (remainder filled in from reference TRBV5-1 and TRBJ2-5): KAGVTQTPRYLIKTRGQQVTLSCSPISGHRSVSWYQQTPGQGLQFLFEYFSETQRNKGNFPGRFSGRQFSNSRSEMNVSTLELGDSALYLCASSGGTSGKETQYFGPGTRLLVL.

This chain uses TRBV7-3 with TRBJ2-2; a possible D gene is TRBD1 (6 bases). Germline V lookup: CDR1 SGHTA, CDR2 FQGTGA. The CDR3 consists of 18 residues. Trimming left V 2 bases short and J 1 base short, with 17 bases between. This chain's CDR3 is CASSLLPTKTGNTGELFF. CDR3 sequence (DNA): TGTGCCAGCAGCTTACTCCCCACGAAGACAGGGAACACCGGGGAGCTGTTTTTT.

This chain links TRBV11-2 with TRBJ1-2, with 10 bases matching TRBD1. Per germline, CDR1 SGHAT and CDR2 FQNNGV. V lost 7 bases and J lost 8; bases outside the gene matches: 22. The CDR3 is 18 residues long. CDR3 nucleotides: TGTGCCAGCACCCCAATTCTCTACCGGGACAGGGGTCGTCGGGGCTACACCTTC. It translates to CASTPILYRDRGRRGYTF.

The chain employs TRBV6-5 and TRBJ1-6, with unresolved D. The CDR3 is 15 residues long. Trimming took 6 bases from V and 10 from J, leaving 19 bases between them. The germline gives CDR1 MNHEY, CDR2 SVGAGI. CDR3 in amino acids: CASRIGQVVQSPLHF. In DNA, the CDR3 is TGTGCCAGCAGGATTGGCCAGGTCGTTCAATCACCCCTCCACTTT.

The V call is TRBV6-5, the J call TRBJ1-4, with 9 bases lining up with TRBD1. CDR3 length: 14 amino acids. J lost 5 bases, V lost 8 bases, and 6 bases had no gene match. Germline assignment: CDR1 MNHEY and CDR2 SVGAGI. Written as DNA, the CDR3 is TGTGCCAGCCTCTTAGGACAGGGGAATGAAAAACTGTTTTTT. Protein sequence: CASLLGQGNEKLFF.

The chain joins TRBV30 to TRBJ1-2, with a tentative D call TRBD1 (5 bases). Germline V CDR1 and CDR2: GTSNPN, SVGIG (reference sequence). The ends were cut back, 4 bases at V and 4 bases at J, with 19 bases in the middle. The CDR3 length is 15 residues. The CDR3 sequence is CAWKWSGQGSYGYTF. The CDR3 nucleotides are TGTGCCTGGAAGTGGTCAGGGCAGGGAAGCTATGGCTACACCTTC.

The chain has TRBV9 and TRBJ1-6; TRBD1 aligns across 7 bases. The V gene end was trimmed by 3 bases and the J gene end by 0 bases; junction bases not matched to a gene: 6. Germline loops: CDR1 SGDLS, CDR2 YYNGEE. This CDR3 is 17 amino acids long. CDR3 nucleotides: TGTGCCAGCAGCGCCCGACAGGGAAGCTCCTATAATTCACCCCTCCACTTT. Its protein product is CASSARQGSSYNSPLHF.

This clone has a single count. This chain joins TRBV5-8 and TRBJ1-2; D is unclear. CDR1 is SGHTS, CDR2 YDEGEE, per germline. V was pared by 4 bases and J by 8 bases, with 15 bases between. This CDR3 has 13 amino acids. CDR3 region: CASSIRTWRGYTF. CDR3 bases: TGTGCCAGCAGCATCCGGACTTGGAGAGGCTACACCTTC.

This clone was counted only a few times. V usage is TRBV29-1 and J usage is TRBJ1-5; D gene unclear. The CDR3 extends over 15 amino acids. V was shortened by 6 bases and J by 0 bases, with 15 bases between the two germline ends. Germline V gene lookup returns CDR1 SQVTM and CDR2 ANQGSEA. The CDR3 is CSVASHAGSNQPQHF. The DNA of the CDR3 is TGCAGCGTCGCCAGCCATGCAGGTAGCAATCAGCCCCAGCATTTT. The variable domain in full, completed from reference TRBV29-1 and TRBJ1-5, reads SAVISQKPSRDICQRGTSLTIQCQVDSQVTMMFWYRQQPGQSLTLIATANQGSEATYESGFVIDKFPISRPNLTFSTLTVSNMSPEDSSIYLCSVASHAGSNQPQHFGDGTRLSIL.

The V gene is TRBV19, the J gene TRBJ1-4, with 7 bases identical to TRBD1. Trimming removed 1 base from V and 8 bases from J; junction bases left unmatched: 10. Per germline, CDR1 LNHDA and CDR2 SQIVND (reference sequence). This CDR3 spans 16 amino acids. This CDR3 is CASSIGPGQLGEKLFF. The CDR3 region has the DNA TGTGCCAGTAGTATAGGTCCGGGACAGCTTGGAGAAAAACTGTTTTTT.

CDR3 sequence: CANTDRGNNYGYTF. The CDR3, as DNA: TGTGCCAATACGGACAGGGGGAATAACTATGGCTACACCTTC. The J gene is TRBJ1-2, the V gene TRBV2; 10 bases are shared with TRBD1. The CDR3 is 14 residues long. The V and J ends lost 10 bases and 1 base, in that order; junction bases with no gene match: 6. The germline gives CDR1 SNHLY, CDR2 FYNNEI. The full variable domain, its missing parts supplied by reference TRBV2 and TRBJ1-2, is EPEVTQTPSHQVTQMGQEVILRCVPISNHLYFYWYRQILGQKVEFLVSFYNNEISEKSEIFDDQFSVERPDGSNFTLKIRSTKLEDSAMYFCANTDRGNNYGYTFGSGTRLTVV.

This clone was counted a single time. The rearrangement uses TRBV6-1 and TRBJ2-4; D call uncertain. The CDR3 covers 13 residues. V lost 2 bases to trimming and J lost 5 bases, with 7 bases between them. Germline V gene data show CDR1 as MNHNS and CDR2 as SASEGT. The CDR3 DNA follows: TGTGCCAGCAGTGAATCAGGCGAAAACATTCAGTACTTC. This translates into CASSESGENIQYF.

As regards this clone: This sample also contains other DNA sequences that code for the same CDR3. The V call is TRBV15, the J call TRBJ1-6; 7 bases match TRBD1. The CDR3 is 15 residues long. From germline, CDR1 is LNHNV and CDR2 YYDKDF (reference sequence). After removal of 2 bases from V and 8 bases from J, the junction contained 6 bases not matched to a gene. Here the CDR3 reads CATSRSSGGDSPLHF. In DNA, the CDR3 is TGTGCCACCAGCAGATCCTCAGGGGGAGATTCACCCCTCCACTTT. Supplemented by reference TRBV15 and TRBJ1-6, the full variable domain reads DAMVIQNPRYQVTQFGKPVTLSCSQTLNHNVMYWYQQKSSQAPKLLFHYYDKDFNNEADTPDNFQSRRPNTSFCFLDIRSPGLGDTAMYLCATSRSSGGDSPLHFGNGTRLTVT.

This rearrangement joins TRBV30 to TRBJ1-1, with D tentatively TRBD1 (5 bases). Germline loops: CDR1 GTSNPN, CDR2 SVGIG (reference sequence). The CDR3 runs 13 residues. Trimming pared 4 bases from V and 3 bases from J, leaving 12 bases between. The CDR3 sequence is CAWTPDTYTEAFF. CDR3 DNA: TGTGCCTGGACTCCGGACACCTACACTGAAGCTTTCTTT.

The genes are TRBV28 and TRBJ1-4; D unresolved. The CDR3 consists of 12 residues. V lost 5 bases and J 15 bases, leaving 16 bases between the germline ends. Looked up from germline, CDR1 is MDHEN and CDR2 is SYDVKM. CDR3 nucleotides: TGTGCCAGCAGTAGAGTTCGAAGCACAGTGTTTTTT. Protein sequence: CASSRVRSTVFF.

Only a few counts were recorded for this clone. The chain carries TRBV29-1 and TRBJ2-7; weak D call: TRBD2 (6 bases). The germline CDR1 and CDR2 sequences are SQVTM and ANQGSEA. The CDR3 runs 16 residues. V lost 4 bases, J lost 2 bases, and 21 bases lay in between. The CDR3 region has the DNA TGCAGCGTTGTGGGGGAGGATGGGGGTAGCCCCTACGAGCAGTACTTC. Translation: CSVVGEDGGSPYEQYF.

V is TRBV4-3 and J is TRBJ1-2; D perhaps matches TRBD1 (5 bases). Between the trimmed V and J ends, which lost 0 bases and 4 bases, there was a span of 18 bases. This CDR3 has 17 residues. Germline CDR1 is LGHNA and CDR2 is YSLEER. The CDR3 sequence is CASSQDRGRATVYGYTF. The CDR3 nucleotides are TGCGCCAGCAGCCAAGATCGCGGCAGGGCCACAGTCTATGGCTACACCTTC.

This sequence joins TRBV2 and TRBJ2-1; 8 nucleotides agree with TRBD1. Germline-derived CDR1 and CDR2 are SNHLY and FYNNEI. V lost 6 bases and J lost 8; bases outside the gene matches: 12. The CDR3 is 15 residues long. The CDR3 DNA reads as TGTGCCAGCAGGGCTCAGGGGGCATACTCCCATGAGCAGTTCTTC. This translates into CASRAQGAYSHEQFF.

V and J are TRBV5-1 and TRBJ2-7, with 8 bases matching TRBD1. Germline V gene data show CDR1 as SGHRS and CDR2 as YFSETQ. Trimming removed 4 bases from V and 4 bases from J; junction bases left unmatched: 7. The CDR3 covers 14 residues. The CDR3 sequence: CASSPDRGKYEQYF. The CDR3 coding sequence is TGCGCCAGCAGCCCAGACAGGGGTAAATACGAGCAGTACTTC.

In nucleotides, the CDR3 is TGTGCTAGTGGGCCCGGGACAGGGATGCACGAGCAGTACTTC. This encodes CASGPGTGMHEQYF. The gene calls are TRBV12-5 and TRBJ2-7, with TRBD1 identical over 9 bases. The V gene end was trimmed by 6 bases and the J gene end by 5 bases; junction bases not matched to a gene: 8. The CDR3 length is 14 residues. Germline lookup yields CDR1 LGHNT and CDR2 FRNRAP.